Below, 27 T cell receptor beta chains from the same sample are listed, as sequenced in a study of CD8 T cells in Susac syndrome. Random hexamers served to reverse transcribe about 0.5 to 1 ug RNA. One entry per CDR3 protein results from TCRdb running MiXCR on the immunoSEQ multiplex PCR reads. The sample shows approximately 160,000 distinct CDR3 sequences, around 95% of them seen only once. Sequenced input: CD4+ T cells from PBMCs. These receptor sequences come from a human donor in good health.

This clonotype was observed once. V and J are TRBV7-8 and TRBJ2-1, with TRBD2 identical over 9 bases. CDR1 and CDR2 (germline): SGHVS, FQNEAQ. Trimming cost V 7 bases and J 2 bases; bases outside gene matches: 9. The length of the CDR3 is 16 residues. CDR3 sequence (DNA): TGTGCCAGCAATATACGAGCGGGGGGCGCCTACAATGAGCAGTTCTTC. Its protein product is CASNIRAGGAYNEQFF.

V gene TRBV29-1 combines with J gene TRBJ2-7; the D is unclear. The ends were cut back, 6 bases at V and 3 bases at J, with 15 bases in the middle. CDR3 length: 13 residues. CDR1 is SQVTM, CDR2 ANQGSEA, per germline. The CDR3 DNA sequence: TGCAGCGTCACGTTGGGGAAGTACTACGAGCAGTACTTC. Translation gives CSVTLGKYYEQYF.

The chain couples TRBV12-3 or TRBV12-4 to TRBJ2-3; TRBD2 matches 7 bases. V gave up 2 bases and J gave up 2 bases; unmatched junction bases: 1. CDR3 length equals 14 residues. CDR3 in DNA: TGTGCCAGCAGTTTAAGCGGGGTCACAGATACGCAGTATTTT. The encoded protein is CASSLSGVTDTQYF.

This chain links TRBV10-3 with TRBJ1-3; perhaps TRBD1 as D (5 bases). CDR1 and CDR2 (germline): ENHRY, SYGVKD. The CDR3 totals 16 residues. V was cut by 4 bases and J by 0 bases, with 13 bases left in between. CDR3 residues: CAISAWTTSSGNTIYF. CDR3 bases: TGTGCCATCAGTGCTTGGACAACCAGCTCTGGAAACACCATATATTTT.

DNA of the CDR3: TGTGCCAGCTCCCGAAGTCCCGGGACAGGCACAGATACGCAGTATTTT. This sequence encodes CASSRSPGTGTDTQYF. The chain couples TRBV27 to TRBJ2-3; 7 bases line up with TRBD1. Germline CDR1 reads MNHEY; CDR2 reads SMNVEV (reference sequence). The CDR3 is made up of 16 amino acids. The V and J ends lost 8 bases and 1 base, in that order; junction bases with no gene match: 12.

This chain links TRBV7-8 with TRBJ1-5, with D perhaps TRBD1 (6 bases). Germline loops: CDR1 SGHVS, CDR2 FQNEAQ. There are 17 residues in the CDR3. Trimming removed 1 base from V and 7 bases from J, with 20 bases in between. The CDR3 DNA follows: TGTGCCAGCAGCTTAGAGAAGGGCTACAGGGCTAACCAGCCCCAGCATTTT. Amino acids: CASSLEKGYRANQPQHF.

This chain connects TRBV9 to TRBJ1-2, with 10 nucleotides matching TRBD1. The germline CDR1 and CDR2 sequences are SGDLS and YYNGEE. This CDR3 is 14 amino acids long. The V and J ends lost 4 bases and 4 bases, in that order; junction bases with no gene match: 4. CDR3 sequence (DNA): TGTGCCAGCAGCTCGGGACAGGGGACCTATGGCTACACCTTC. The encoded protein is CASSSGQGTYGYTF.

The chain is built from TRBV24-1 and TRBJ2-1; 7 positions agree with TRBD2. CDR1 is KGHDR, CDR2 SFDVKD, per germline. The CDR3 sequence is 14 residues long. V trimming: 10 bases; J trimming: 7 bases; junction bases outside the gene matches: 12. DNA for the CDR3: TGTGCCACGGGAGGGGCGGGATCTCGGAATGAGCAGTTCTTC. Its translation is CATGGAGSRNEQFF.

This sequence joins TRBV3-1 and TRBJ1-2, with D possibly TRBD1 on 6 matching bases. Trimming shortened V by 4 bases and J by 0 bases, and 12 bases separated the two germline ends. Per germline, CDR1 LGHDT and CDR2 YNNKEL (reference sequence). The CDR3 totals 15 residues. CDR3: CASSRSDSPNYGYTF. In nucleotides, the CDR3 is TGTGCCAGCAGCCGATCGGACAGCCCTAACTATGGCTACACCTTC.

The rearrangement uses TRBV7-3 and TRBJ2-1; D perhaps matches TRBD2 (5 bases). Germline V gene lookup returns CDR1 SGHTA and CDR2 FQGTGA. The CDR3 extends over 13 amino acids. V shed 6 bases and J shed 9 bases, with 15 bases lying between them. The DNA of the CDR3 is TGTGCCAGCAGTGGCGGGCCGCACGGTGAGCAGTTCTTC. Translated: CASSGGPHGEQFF.

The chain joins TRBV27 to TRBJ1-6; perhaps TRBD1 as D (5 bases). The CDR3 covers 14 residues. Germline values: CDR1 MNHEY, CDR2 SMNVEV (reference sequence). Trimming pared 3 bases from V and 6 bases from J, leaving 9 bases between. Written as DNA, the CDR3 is TGTGCCAGCAGTTTTGACAGCCTTAATTCACCCCTCCACTTT. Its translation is CASSFDSLNSPLHF.

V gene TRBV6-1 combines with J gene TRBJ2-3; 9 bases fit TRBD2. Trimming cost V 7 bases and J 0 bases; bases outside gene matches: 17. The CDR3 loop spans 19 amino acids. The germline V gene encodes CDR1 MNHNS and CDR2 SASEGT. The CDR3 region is CASKRSGGRGPTSTDTQYF. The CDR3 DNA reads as TGTGCCAGCAAGCGAAGCGGGGGGCGGGGCCCGACTAGCACAGATACGCAGTATTTT.

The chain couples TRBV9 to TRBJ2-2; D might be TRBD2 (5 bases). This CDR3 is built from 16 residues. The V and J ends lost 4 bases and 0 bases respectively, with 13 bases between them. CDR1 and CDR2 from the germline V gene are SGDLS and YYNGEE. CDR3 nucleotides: TGTGCCAGCAGCCCTCTGGCGGGCCCGAACACCGGGGAGCTGTTTTTT. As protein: CASSPLAGPNTGELFF.

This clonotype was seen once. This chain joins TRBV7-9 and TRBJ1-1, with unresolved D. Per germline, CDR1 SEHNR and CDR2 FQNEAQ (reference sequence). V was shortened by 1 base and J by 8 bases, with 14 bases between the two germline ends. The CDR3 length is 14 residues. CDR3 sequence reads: CASSLEGSSTEAFF. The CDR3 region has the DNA TGTGCCAGCAGCTTAGAAGGGTCCAGTACCGAAGCTTTCTTT.

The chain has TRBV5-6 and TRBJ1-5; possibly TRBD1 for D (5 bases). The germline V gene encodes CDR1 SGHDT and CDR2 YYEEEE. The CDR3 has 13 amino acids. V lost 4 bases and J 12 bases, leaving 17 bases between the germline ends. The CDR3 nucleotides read TGTGCCAGCAGCGTGGTAGACAGCCCCCTCCAGCATTTT. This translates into CASSVVDSPLQHF.

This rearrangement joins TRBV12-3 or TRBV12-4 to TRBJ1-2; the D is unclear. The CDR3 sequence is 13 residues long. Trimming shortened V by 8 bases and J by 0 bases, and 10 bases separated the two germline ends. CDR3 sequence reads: CASRREANYGYTF. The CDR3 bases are TGTGCCAGCCGGCGGGAAGCTAACTATGGCTACACCTTC.

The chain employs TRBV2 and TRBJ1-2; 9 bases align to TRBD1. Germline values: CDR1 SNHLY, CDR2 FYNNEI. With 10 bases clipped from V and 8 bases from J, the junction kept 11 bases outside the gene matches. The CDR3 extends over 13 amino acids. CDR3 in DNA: TGTGCCACCAGGGGACAGGGACTTTCGGGCTACACCTTC. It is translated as CATRGQGLSGYTF.

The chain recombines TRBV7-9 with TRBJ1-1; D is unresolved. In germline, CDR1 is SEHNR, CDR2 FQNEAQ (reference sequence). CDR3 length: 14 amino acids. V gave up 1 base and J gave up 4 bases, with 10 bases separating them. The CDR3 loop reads CASSLEGGSTEAFF. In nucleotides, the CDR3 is TGTGCCAGCAGCTTAGAGGGAGGGAGCACTGAAGCTTTCTTT.

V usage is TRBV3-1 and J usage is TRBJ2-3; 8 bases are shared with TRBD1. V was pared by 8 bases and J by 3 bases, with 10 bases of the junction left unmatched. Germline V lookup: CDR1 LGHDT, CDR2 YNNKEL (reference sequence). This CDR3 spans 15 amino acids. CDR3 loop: CASQARTGRTDTQYF. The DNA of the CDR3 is TGTGCCAGCCAAGCCCGGACAGGGAGGACAGATACGCAGTATTTT.

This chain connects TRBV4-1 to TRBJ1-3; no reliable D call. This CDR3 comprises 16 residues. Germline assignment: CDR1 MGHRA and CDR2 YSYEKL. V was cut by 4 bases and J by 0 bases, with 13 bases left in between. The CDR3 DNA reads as TGCGCCAGCAGCCTCGCACGGGGATTCTCTGGAAACACCATATATTTT. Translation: CASSLARGFSGNTIYF.

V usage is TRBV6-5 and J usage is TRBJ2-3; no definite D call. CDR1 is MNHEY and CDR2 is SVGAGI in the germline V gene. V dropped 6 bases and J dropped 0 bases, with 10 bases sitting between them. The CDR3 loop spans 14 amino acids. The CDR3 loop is CASRDASSTDTQYF. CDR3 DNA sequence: TGTGCCAGCAGAGACGCTTCCAGCACAGATACGCAGTATTTT.

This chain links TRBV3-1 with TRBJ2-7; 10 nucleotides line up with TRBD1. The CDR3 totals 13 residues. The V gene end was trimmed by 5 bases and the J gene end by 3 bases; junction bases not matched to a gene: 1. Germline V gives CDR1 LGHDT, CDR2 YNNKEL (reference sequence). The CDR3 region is CASSGTGVYEQYF. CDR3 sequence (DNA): TGTGCCAGCAGCGGGACAGGGGTCTACGAGCAGTACTTC.

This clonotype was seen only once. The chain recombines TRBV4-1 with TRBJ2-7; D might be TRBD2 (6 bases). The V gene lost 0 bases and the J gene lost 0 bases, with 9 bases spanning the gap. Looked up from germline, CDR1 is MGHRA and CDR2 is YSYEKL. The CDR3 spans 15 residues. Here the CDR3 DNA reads TGCGCCAGCAGCCAAGAAGGAGGGAACTCCTACGAGCAGTACTTC. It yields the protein CASSQEGGNSYEQYF.

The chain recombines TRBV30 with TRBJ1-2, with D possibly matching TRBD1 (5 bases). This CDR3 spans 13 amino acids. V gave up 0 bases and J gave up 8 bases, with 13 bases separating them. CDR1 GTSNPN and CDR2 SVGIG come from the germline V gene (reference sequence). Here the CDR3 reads CAWSVLGQSGYTF. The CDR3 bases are TGTGCCTGGAGTGTACTGGGGCAGTCGGGCTACACCTTC.

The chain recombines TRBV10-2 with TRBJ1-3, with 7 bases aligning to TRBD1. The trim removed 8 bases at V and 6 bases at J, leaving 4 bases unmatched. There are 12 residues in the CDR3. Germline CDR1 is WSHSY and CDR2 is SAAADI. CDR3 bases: TGCGCCAGCTACGGACAGGAAAACACCATATATTTT. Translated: CASYGQENTIYF.

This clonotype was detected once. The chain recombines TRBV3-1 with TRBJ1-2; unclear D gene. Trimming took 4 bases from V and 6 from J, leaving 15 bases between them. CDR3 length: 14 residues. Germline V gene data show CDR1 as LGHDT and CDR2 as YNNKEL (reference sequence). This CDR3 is CASSPFGRSDGYTF. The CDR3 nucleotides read TGTGCCAGCAGCCCCTTTGGGCGGAGCGATGGCTACACCTTC.

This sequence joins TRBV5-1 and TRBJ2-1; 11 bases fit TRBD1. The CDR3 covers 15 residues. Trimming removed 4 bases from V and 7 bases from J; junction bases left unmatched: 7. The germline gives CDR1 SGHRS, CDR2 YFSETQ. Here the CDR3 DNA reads TGCGCCAGCAGCAGAGGACAGGGGGCGCGGAATGAGCAGTTCTTC. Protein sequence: CASSRGQGARNEQFF.